This T cell receptor (beta chain) stems from a study of T cells in Graves' hyperthyroidism and ophthalmopathy. Study outcomes and limitations: A 13 V-J model separated ophthalmopathy from stable hyperthyroidism. Most clonotypes expanded in the thyroid (above 0.001) were also present in blood. The model anticipated ophthalmopathy a median 6.5 months pre-onset.

The sample holds many counts of this clonotype. Antigen unknown. The CDR3 spans 15 residues. Germline V gene data show CDR1 as SGHVS and CDR2 as FQNEAQ. The V end lost 0 bases, the J end lost 3 bases, and 9 bases lay between the germline ends. RNA transcripts were the template for amplifying TCR beta CDR3 regions. Initially, a first-round RT-PCR of the TCR CDR3 employed the HTBI primer set. One entry per CDR3 protein results from TCRdb running MiXCR on the multiplex PCR reads. Among 490,000 or so distinct CDR3 sequences listed, over 45% were seen once. This chain connects TRBV7-8 to TRBJ1-5; D unclear. This TCR was recovered from an adult woman with Graves' disease, either hyperthyroidism or ophthalmopathy (not recorded which). Sequencing used peripheral blood or thyroid tissue (not recorded which). This CDR3 reads CASSLADGFNQPQHF. The CDR3 bases are TGTGCCAGCAGCTTAGCCGACGGTTTCAATCAGCCCCAGCATTTT.